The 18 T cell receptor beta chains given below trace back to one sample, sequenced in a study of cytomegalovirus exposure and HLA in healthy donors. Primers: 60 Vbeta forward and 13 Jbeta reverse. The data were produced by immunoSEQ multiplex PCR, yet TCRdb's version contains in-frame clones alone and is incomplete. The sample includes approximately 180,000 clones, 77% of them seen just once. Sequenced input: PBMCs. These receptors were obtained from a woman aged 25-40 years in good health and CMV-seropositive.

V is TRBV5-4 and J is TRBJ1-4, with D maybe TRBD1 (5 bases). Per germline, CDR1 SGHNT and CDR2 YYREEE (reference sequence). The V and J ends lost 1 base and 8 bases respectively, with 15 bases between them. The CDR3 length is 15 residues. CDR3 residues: CASSLQTQGREKLFF. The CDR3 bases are TGTGCCAGCAGCTTGCAAACGCAGGGTAGGGAAAAACTGTTTTTT.

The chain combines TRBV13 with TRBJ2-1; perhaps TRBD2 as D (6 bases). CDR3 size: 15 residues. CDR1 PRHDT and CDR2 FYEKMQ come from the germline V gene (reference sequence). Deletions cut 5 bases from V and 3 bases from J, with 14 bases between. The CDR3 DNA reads TGTGCCAGCAGCCCCGGGACTGGAGGCTACAATGAGCAGTTCTTC. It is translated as CASSPGTGGYNEQFF.

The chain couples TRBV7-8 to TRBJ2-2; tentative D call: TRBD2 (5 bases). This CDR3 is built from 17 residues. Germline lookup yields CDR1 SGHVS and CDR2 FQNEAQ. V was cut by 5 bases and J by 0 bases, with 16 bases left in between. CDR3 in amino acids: CASSPILAGTNTGELFF. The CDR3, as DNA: TGTGCCAGCAGCCCCATTTTGGCCGGGACGAACACCGGGGAGCTGTTTTTT.

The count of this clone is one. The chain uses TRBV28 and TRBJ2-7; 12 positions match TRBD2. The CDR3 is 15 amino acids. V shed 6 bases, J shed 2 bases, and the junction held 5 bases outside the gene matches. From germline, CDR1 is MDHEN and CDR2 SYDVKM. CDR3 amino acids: CASSSWTSGTYEQYF. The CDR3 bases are TGTGCCAGCAGCTCCTGGACTAGCGGGACCTACGAGCAGTACTTC.

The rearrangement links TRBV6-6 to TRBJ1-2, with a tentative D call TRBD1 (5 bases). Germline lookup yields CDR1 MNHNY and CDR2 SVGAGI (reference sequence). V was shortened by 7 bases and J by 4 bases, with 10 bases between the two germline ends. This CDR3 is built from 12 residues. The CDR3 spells CASTGGGYGYTF. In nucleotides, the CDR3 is TGTGCCAGCACGGGGGGGGGCTATGGCTACACCTTC.

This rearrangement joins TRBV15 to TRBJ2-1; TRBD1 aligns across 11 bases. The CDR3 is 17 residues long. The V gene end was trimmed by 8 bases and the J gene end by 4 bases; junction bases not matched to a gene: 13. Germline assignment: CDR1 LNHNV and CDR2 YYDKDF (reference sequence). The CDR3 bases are TGTGCCACCCCTCCGGGACAGGGGGACCTACCTTACAATGAGCAGTTCTTC. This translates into CATPPGQGDLPYNEQFF.

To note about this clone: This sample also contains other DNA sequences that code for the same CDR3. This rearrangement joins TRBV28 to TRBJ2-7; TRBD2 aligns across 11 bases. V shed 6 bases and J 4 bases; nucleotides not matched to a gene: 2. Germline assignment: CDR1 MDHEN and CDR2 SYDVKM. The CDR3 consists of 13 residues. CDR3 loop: CASRTSGTYEQYF. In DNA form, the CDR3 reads TGTGCCAGCAGGACTAGCGGGACGTACGAGCAGTACTTC.

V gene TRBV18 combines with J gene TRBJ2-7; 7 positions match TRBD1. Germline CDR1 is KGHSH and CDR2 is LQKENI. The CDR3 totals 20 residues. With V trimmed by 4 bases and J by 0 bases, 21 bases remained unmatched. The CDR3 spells CASSLLSQQIQGLSSYEQYF. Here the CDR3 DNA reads TGTGCCAGCTCACTTCTAAGCCAACAAATACAGGGGCTCAGCTCCTACGAGCAGTACTTC.

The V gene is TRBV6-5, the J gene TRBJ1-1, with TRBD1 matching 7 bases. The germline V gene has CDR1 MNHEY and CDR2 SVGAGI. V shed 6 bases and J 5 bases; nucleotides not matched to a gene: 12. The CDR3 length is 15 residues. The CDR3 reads CASRYQTGKGTEAFF. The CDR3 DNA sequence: TGTGCCAGCAGATACCAGACAGGGAAAGGAACTGAAGCTTTCTTT.

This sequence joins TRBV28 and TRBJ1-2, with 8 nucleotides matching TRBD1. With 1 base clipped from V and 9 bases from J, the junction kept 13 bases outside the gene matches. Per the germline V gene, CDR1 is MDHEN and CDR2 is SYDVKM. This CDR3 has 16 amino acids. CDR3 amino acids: CASSLFFTDRDECYTF. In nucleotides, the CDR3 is TGTGCCAGCAGTTTATTTTTTACGGACAGGGATGAGTGCTACACCTTC.

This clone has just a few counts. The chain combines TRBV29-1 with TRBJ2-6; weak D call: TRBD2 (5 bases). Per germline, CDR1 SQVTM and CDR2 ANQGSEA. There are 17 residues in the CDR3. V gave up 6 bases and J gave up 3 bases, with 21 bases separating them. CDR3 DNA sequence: TGCAGCGTCGTGAGCCCGGGAACCCATGGTGGGGCCAACGTCCTGACTTTC. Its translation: CSVVSPGTHGGANVLTF.

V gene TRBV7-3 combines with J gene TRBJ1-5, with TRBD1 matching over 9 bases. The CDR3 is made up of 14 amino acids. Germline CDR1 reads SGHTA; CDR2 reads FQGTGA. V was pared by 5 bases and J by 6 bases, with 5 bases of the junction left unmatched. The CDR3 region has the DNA TGTGCCAGCAGCCTAAGGACAGGGGCTCAGCCCCAGCATTTT. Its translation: CASSLRTGAQPQHF.

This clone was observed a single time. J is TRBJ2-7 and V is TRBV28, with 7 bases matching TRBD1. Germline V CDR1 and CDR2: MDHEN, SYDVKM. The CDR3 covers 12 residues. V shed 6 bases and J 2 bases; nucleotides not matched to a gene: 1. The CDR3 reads CASRGQTYEQYF. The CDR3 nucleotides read TGTGCCAGCAGGGGACAGACCTACGAGCAGTACTTC.

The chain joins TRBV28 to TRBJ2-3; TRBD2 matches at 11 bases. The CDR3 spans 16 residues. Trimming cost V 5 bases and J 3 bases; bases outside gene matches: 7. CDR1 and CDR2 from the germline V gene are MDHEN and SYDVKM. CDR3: CASSPYTSGRTDTQYF. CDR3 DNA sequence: TGTGCCAGCAGTCCGTACACTAGCGGGAGAACAGATACGCAGTATTTT.

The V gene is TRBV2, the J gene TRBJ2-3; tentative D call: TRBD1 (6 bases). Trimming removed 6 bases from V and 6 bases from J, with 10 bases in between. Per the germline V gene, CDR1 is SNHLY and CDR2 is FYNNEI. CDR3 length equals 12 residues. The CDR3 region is CASSQGIDTQYF. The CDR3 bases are TGTGCCAGCAGCCAGGGGATCGATACGCAGTATTTT.

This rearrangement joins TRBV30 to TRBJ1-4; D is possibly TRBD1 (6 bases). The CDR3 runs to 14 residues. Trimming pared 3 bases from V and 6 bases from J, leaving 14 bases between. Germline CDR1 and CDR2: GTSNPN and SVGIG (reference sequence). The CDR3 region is CAWSKTGNDEKLFF. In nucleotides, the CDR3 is TGTGCCTGGAGCAAAACAGGGAATGATGAAAAACTGTTTTTT. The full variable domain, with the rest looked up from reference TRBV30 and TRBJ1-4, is SQTIHQWPATLVQPVGSPLSLECTVEGTSNPNLYWYRQAAGRGLQLLFYSVGIGQISSEVPQNLSASRPQDRQFILSSKKLLLSDSGFYLCAWSKTGNDEKLFFGSGTQLSVL.

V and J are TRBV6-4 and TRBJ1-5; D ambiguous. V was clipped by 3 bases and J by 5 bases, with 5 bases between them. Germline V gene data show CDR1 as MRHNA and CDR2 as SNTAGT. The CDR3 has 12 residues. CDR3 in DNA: TGTGCCAGCAGTGAAGGAGATCAGCCCCAGCATTTT. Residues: CASSEGDQPQHF.

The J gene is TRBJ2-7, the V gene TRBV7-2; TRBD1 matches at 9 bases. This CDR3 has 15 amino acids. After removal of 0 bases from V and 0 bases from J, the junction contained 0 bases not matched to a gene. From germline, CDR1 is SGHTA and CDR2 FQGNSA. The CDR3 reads CASSLAGQGSYEQYF. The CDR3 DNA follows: TGTGCCAGCAGCTTAGCGGGACAGGGCTCCTACGAGCAGTACTTC.